These 22 T cell receptor beta chains share one sample of origin, sequenced in a study of Ad26.COV2.S vaccination and SARS-CoV-2 variants. Generated by immunoSEQ multiplex PCR, the TCRdb table keeps only in-frame clones and is missing some. In the table there are some 640,000 clones, roughly 90% of which are singletons. Indicated treatment: roughly 18 received Ad26.COV2.S at low or high dose, single or two shots; roughly 5 received placebo; per-sample allocation not given. Sample collection was performed on day 63 after the first vaccine or placebo injection. The sequencing here drew on peripheral blood, taken in a trial of Ad26.COV2.S vaccine versus placebo. The receptors derive from a person between 18 and 59 years old who received the Ad26.COV2.S COVID-19 vaccine or a placebo.

The rearrangement links TRBV5-6 to TRBJ2-7; D unresolved. Trimming took off 0 bases at V and 11 bases at J, with 15 bases between the two ends. The germline CDR1 and CDR2 sequences are SGHDT and YYEEEE. The CDR3 covers 13 residues. As DNA, the CDR3 is TGTGCCAGCAGCTTGGGGCGAGCCTTAAGGGAGTACTTC. As protein: CASSLGRALREYF.

This clone has a single count. The rearrangement links TRBV29-1 to TRBJ1-3; D not certain. Germline CDR1 and CDR2: SQVTM and ANQGSEA. This CDR3 is 13 amino acids long. Trimming shortened V by 4 bases and J by 0 bases, and 7 bases separated the two germline ends. The CDR3 loop reads CSVAQLSGNTIYF. In nucleotides, the CDR3 is TGCAGCGTTGCACAGCTCTCTGGAAACACCATATATTTT.

This rearrangement joins TRBV6-6 to TRBJ2-3; no definite D call. The germline CDR1 and CDR2 sequences are MNHNY and SVGAGI (reference sequence). The CDR3 extends over 14 amino acids. The V and J ends lost 0 bases and 6 bases respectively, with 10 bases between them. For the CDR3, the DNA is TGTGCCAGCAGTTACTCGAATCTCCGGGATACGCAGTATTTT. It codes for CASSYSNLRDTQYF.

The chain has TRBV29-1 and TRBJ1-2; 11 bases agree with TRBD1. The length of the CDR3 is 17 residues. Germline trimming cut 0 bases from V and 2 bases from J; bases unmatched to any gene: 8. Germline CDR1 reads SQVTM; CDR2 reads ANQGSEA. In DNA form, the CDR3 reads TGCAGCGTTGAAGACCGGGTTGGACAGGGGGCAAACTATGGCTACACCTTC. It is translated as CSVEDRVGQGANYGYTF.

The V and J genes are TRBV6-1 and TRBJ1-5; D may be TRBD1 (5 bases). Trimming cost V 1 base and J 0 bases, with 19 bases left between them. The CDR3 length is 19 residues. Germline assignment: CDR1 MNHNS and CDR2 SASEGT. CDR3: CASSEEARRGVYSNQPQHF. CDR3 DNA sequence: TGTGCCAGCAGTGAAGAAGCACGTAGAGGGGTTTATAGCAATCAGCCCCAGCATTTT.

The chain is built from TRBV3-1 (or the pseudogene TRBV3-2) and TRBJ1-2; 9 bases fit TRBD1. The CDR3 runs 14 residues. Germline CDR1 LGHDT, CDR2 YNNKEL (reference sequence). V lost 3 bases and J lost 3; bases outside the gene matches: 2. The CDR3 DNA sequence: TGTGCCAGCAGCCAGGGGACAGGGCACTATGGCTACACCTTC. Protein sequence: CASSQGTGHYGYTF.

The gene calls are TRBV5-6 and TRBJ1-2; the D is unclear. Trimming left V 1 base short and J 4 bases short, with 8 bases between. Germline V gene data show CDR1 as SGHDT and CDR2 as YYEEEE. This CDR3 spans 13 amino acids. DNA of the CDR3: TGTGCCAGCAGCTTGCAAAGTCGCTATGGCTACACCTTC. This encodes CASSLQSRYGYTF.

The chain carries TRBV14 and TRBJ2-1; 12 nucleotides agree with TRBD2. Germline V gene sequence: CDR1 SGHDN, CDR2 FVKESK. CDR3 length equals 16 residues. V was clipped by 4 bases and J by 3 bases; unmatched bases: 4. The DNA of the CDR3 is TGTGCCAGCAGCCGACTAGCGGGGGACCTCTACAATGAGCAGTTCTTC. Its protein is CASSRLAGDLYNEQFF.

This chain connects TRBV5-5 to TRBJ1-1; D call uncertain. V was clipped by 9 bases and J by 1 base, with 10 bases between them. This CDR3 has 12 residues. Germline CDR1 and CDR2: SGHKS and YYEKEE (reference sequence). CDR3 sequence reads: CATQMRNTEAFF. The CDR3 nucleotides are TGTGCCACCCAGATGCGGAACACTGAAGCTTTCTTT.

The chain couples TRBV6-5 to TRBJ2-7; 8 positions agree with TRBD2. Trimming took 7 bases from V and 2 from J; bases not matched to a gene: 10. Per the germline V gene, CDR1 is MNHEY and CDR2 is SVGAGI. The CDR3 extends over 15 amino acids. CDR3 protein: CASTSSAGGPYEQYF. Here the CDR3 DNA reads TGTGCCAGCACTAGTTCGGCGGGAGGACCCTACGAGCAGTACTTC.

The chain links TRBV30 to TRBJ1-1; no definite D call. V dropped 3 bases and J dropped 3 bases, with 14 bases sitting between them. The CDR3 has 14 residues. CDR1 is GTSNPN, CDR2 SVGIG, per germline (reference sequence). The chain's CDR3 is CAWRKMGGDTEAFF. CDR3 nucleotide sequence: TGTGCCTGGAGGAAGATGGGCGGAGACACTGAAGCTTTCTTT.

V and J are TRBV10-3 and TRBJ2-5; tentatively, D is TRBD1 (5 bases). CDR1 and CDR2 (germline): ENHRY, SYGVKD. Between the trimmed V and J ends, which lost 2 bases and 3 bases, there was a span of 10 bases. This CDR3 spans 14 amino acids. The CDR3 loop reads CAISEGAGEETQYF. CDR3 DNA: TGTGCCATCAGTGAGGGGGCCGGAGAAGAGACCCAGTACTTC.

The gene calls are TRBV5-4 and TRBJ2-2; D is uncertain. CDR3 length: 12 residues. Trimming cost V 1 base and J 8 bases, with 6 bases left between them. Germline V gives CDR1 SGHNT, CDR2 YYREEE (reference sequence). In DNA, the CDR3 is TGTGCCAGCAGCTTGTTATGGGGGGAGCTGTTTTTT. Protein sequence: CASSLLWGELFF.

This clone is a singleton in its sample. V and J are TRBV7-9 and TRBJ2-2; possibly TRBD2 for D (6 bases). V dropped 5 bases and J dropped 6 bases, with 13 bases sitting between them. Germline-derived CDR1 and CDR2 are SEHNR and FQNEAQ (reference sequence). CDR3 size: 14 residues. Written as DNA, the CDR3 is TGTGCCAGCAGCGCCAGGAGGAGGGCCGGGGAGCTGTTTTTT. This codes for CASSARRRAGELFF.

The V gene is TRBV13, the J gene TRBJ1-1; D might be TRBD1 (5 bases). Germline CDR1 PRHDT, CDR2 FYEKMQ (reference sequence). Trimming cost V 3 bases and J 1 base, with 12 bases left between them. The CDR3 consists of 15 residues. DNA of the CDR3: TGTGCCAGCAGCTTTGGGGGGACGGGGAACACTGAAGCTTTCTTT. Amino acid sequence: CASSFGGTGNTEAFF.

The CDR3 bases are TGTGCCAGCAGCACCCGGACAGGGGGCCTCTATGGCTACACCTTC. This gives the protein CASSTRTGGLYGYTF. The V gene is TRBV7-2, the J gene TRBJ1-2; TRBD1 aligns across 11 bases. The CDR3 is made up of 15 amino acids. Germline CDR1 is SGHTA and CDR2 is FQGNSA. The V gene end was trimmed by 5 bases and the J gene end by 4 bases; junction bases not matched to a gene: 6. The full variable domain, completed using reference TRBV7-2 and TRBJ1-2, is GAGVSQSPSNKVTEKGKDVELRCDPISGHTALYWYRQSLGQGLEFLIYFQGNSAPDKSGLPSDRFSAERTGGSVSTLTIQRTQQEDSAVYLCASSTRTGGLYGYTFGSGTRLTVV.

The J gene is TRBJ1-5, the V gene TRBV4-2; D remains ambiguous. This CDR3 is 14 amino acids long. V shed 2 bases and J shed 1 base, with 6 bases lying between them. CDR1 LGHNA and CDR2 YNFKEQ come from the germline V gene. The CDR3 sequence: CASSQQQSNQPQHF. CDR3 DNA sequence: TGTGCCAGCAGCCAACAACAGAGCAATCAGCCCCAGCATTTT.

The chain uses TRBV18 and TRBJ2-7, with 8 bases identical to TRBD1. The CDR3 has 14 amino acids. Trimming removed 3 bases from V and 2 bases from J; junction bases left unmatched: 3. Germline V CDR1 and CDR2: KGHSH, LQKENI. In DNA form, the CDR3 reads TGTGCCAGCTCACCGGGACAGGAGACCTACGAGCAGTACTTC. Protein: CASSPGQETYEQYF.

The V gene is TRBV7-2, the J gene TRBJ1-5; the D is unclear. The V gene's germline CDR1 is SGHTA and CDR2 FQGNSA. Trimming took 1 base from V and 3 from J, leaving 10 bases between them. The CDR3 sequence is 15 residues long. CDR3 protein: CASSLEGPLNQPQHF. The CDR3 nucleotides are TGTGCCAGCAGCTTAGAAGGGCCCCTCAATCAGCCCCAGCATTTT.

This clone was detected once. This sample also contains other DNA sequences that code for the same CDR3. This chain joins TRBV5-1 and TRBJ1-1; D gene unclear. Germline V gives CDR1 SGHRS, CDR2 YFSETQ. The CDR3 extends over 13 amino acids. V shed 0 bases and J shed 0 bases, with 3 bases lying between them. CDR3 residues: CASSLAVNTEAFF. CDR3 in DNA: TGCGCCAGCAGCTTGGCGGTGAACACTGAAGCTTTCTTT.

The chain has TRBV10-3 and TRBJ1-2; D is ambiguous. In germline, CDR1 is ENHRY, CDR2 SYGVKD. With 2 bases removed from V and 6 bases from J, the gap between germline ends came to 7 bases. The CDR3 consists of 12 residues. The CDR3 coding sequence is TGTGCCATCAGTGAGACTAGAAATGGCTACACCTTC. As protein: CAISETRNGYTF.

Points on this clone: Other DNA variants within this sample encode the same CDR3. The rearrangement joins TRBV12-3 or TRBV12-4 to TRBJ2-1, with D perhaps TRBD2 (5 bases). The V gene lost 3 bases and the J gene lost 3 bases, with 6 bases spanning the gap. The CDR3 totals 13 residues. In DNA form, the CDR3 reads TGTGCCAGCAGTTTCGAGGGCTACAATGAGCAGTTCTTC. Translation gives CASSFEGYNEQFF.